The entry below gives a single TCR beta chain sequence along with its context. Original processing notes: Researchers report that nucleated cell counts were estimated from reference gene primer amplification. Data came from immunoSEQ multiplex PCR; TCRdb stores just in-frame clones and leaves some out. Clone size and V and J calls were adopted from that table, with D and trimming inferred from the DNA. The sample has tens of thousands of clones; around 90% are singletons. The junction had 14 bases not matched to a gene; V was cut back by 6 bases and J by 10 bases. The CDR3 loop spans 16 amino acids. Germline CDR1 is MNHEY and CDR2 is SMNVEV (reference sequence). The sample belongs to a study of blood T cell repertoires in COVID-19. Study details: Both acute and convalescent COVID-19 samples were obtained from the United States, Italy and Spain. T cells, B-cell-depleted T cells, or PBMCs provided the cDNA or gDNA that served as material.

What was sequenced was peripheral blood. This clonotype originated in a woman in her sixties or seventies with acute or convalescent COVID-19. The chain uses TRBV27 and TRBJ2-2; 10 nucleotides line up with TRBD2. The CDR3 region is CASRLALAGVSLELFF. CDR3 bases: TGTGCCAGCAGGTTGGCCCTAGCGGGAGTGAGTTTGGAGCTGTTTTTT.